This T cell receptor (beta chain) is from a study of T cells after yellow fever vaccination. From the 5' RACE reads, TCRdb called clonotypes with MiXCR, one entry per CDR3 protein. The sample contains approximately 580,000 distinct CDR3 sequences, around a sixth of which appear only once. Germline CDR1 reads ENHRY; CDR2 reads SYGVKD. The V and J ends lost 3 bases and 3 bases respectively, with 15 bases between them. The CDR3 contains 16 residues. This clonotype has a handful of counts. The clonotype comes from a young man who received the YFV17D yellow fever vaccine. The chain carries TRBV10-3 and TRBJ2-4; D may be TRBD1 (5 bases). Sequenced here: PBMCs, sampled more than 4 days after the first yellow fever vaccination. The CDR3 nucleotides are TGTGCCATCAGTGAAGGTTCAGGGATGGGCAAAAACATTCAGTACTTC. It encodes CAISEGSGMGKNIQYF.